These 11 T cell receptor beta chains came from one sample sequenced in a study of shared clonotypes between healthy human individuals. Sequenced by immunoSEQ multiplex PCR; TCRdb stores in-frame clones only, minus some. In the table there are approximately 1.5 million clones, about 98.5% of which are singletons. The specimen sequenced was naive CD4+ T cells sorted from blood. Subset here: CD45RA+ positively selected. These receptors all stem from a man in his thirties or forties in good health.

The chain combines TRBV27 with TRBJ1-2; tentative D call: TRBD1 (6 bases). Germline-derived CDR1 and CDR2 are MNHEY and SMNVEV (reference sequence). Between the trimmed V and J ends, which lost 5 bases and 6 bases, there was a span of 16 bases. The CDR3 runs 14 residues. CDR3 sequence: CASSGGTPRHGYTF. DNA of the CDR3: TGTGCCAGCAGTGGAGGGACACCGAGACATGGCTACACCTTC.

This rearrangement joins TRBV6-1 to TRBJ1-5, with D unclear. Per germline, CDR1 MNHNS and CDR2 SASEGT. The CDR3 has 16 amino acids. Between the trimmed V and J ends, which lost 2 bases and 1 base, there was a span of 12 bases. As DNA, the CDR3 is TGTGCCAGCAGTGAAATGGTGAAACCGAGCAATCAGCCCCAGCATTTT. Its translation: CASSEMVKPSNQPQHF.

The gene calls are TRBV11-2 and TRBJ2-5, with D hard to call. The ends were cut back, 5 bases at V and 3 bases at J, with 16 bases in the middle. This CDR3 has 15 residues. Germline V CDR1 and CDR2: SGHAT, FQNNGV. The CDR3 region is CASSRSMRREETQYF. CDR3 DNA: TGTGCCAGCAGCCGATCGATGCGGCGTGAAGAGACCCAGTACTTC.

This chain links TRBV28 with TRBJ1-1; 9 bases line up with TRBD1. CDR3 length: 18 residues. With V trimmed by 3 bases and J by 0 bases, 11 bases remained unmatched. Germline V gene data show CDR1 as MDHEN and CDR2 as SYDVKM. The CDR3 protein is CASSFLIGTGIMNTEAFF. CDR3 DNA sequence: TGTGCCAGCAGTTTCCTCATAGGGACAGGGATCATGAACACTGAAGCTTTCTTT.

The CDR3, as DNA: TGTGCCAGCACCCCACCGGACAGTCCTGGGAATGAGCAGTTCTTC. Translating it yields CASTPPDSPGNEQFF. The chain combines TRBV25-1 with TRBJ2-1, with a possible D match to TRBD1 (6 bases). The germline V and J ends were trimmed by 7 bases and 7 bases, with 20 bases remaining between them. Per germline, CDR1 MGHDK and CDR2 SYGVNS. This CDR3 is built from 15 residues.

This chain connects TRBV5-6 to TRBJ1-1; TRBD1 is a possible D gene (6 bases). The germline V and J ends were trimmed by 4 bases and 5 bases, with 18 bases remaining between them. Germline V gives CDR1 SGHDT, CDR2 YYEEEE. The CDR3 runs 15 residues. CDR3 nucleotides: TGTGCCAGCAGCACCTACAGGGCGGGGTGGACTGAAGCTTTCTTT. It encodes CASSTYRAGWTEAFF.

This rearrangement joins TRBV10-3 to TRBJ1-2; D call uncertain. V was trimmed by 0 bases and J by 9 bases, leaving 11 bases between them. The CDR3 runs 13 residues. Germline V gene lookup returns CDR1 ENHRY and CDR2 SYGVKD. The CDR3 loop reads CAISESGPWSYTF. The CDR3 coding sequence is TGTGCCATCAGTGAGTCCGGACCGTGGAGCTACACCTTC.

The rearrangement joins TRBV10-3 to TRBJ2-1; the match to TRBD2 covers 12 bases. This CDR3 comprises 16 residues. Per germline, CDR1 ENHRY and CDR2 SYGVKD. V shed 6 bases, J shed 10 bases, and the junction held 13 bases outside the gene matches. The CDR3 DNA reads TGTGCCATCAGCGAGGTCTGGACTAGCGGGATGGAAGAGCAGTTCTTC. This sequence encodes CAISEVWTSGMEEQFF.

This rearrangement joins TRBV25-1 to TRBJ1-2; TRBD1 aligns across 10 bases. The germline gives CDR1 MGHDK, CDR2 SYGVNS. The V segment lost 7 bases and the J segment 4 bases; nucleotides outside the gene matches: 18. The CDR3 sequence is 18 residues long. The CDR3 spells CASTPTVGQGTPFYGYTF. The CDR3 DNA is TGTGCCAGCACCCCGACGGTGGGACAGGGGACACCATTCTATGGCTACACCTTC.

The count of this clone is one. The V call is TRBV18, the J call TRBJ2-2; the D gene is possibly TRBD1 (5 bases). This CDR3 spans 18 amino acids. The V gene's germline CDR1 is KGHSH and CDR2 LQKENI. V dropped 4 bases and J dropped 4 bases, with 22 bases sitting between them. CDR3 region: CASSLHLLRDLGTGELFF. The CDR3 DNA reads TGTGCCAGCTCACTACATTTACTCAGGGATTTGGGCACCGGGGAGCTGTTTTTT.

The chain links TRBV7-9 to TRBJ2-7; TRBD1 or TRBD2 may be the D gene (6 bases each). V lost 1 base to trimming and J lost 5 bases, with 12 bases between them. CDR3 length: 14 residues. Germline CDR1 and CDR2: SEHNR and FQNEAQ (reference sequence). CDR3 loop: CASSLVGGGHEQYF. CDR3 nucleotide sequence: TGTGCCAGCAGCTTAGTGGGGGGCGGACACGAGCAGTACTTC.